The 27 T cell receptor beta chains presented below share a single source sample, sequenced in a study of HIV-infected patients and healthy controls. TCRdb re-analysed the 5' RACE reads in MiXCR, keeping a single row per CDR3 protein. The sample has 65,000 to 70,000 distinct CDR3 sequences; roughly 16% are singletons. The sample was CD4+ T cells from blood. The receptors here all came from a human donor in good health.

This clonotype was counted a few times. The rearrangement uses TRBV28 and TRBJ2-7; 8 bases map to TRBD1. There are 12 residues in the CDR3. The V and J ends lost 5 bases and 7 bases, in that order; junction bases with no gene match: 4. In germline, CDR1 is MDHEN, CDR2 SYDVKM. CDR3 coding DNA: TGTGCCAGCAGTGAAAGGGACAGGGAGCAGTACTTC. It specifies CASSERDREQYF.

The CDR3 coding sequence is TGTGCCAGCAGTTACTCCGCCAGCCTCGAGCAGTTCTTC. Amino acids: CASSYSASLEQFF. The chain uses TRBV6-2 or TRBV6-3 and TRBJ2-1; D is undetermined. V lost 0 bases, J lost 10 bases, and 10 bases lay in between. This CDR3 comprises 13 residues. CDR1 is MNHEY and CDR2 is SVGEGT in the germline V gene.

This clonotype was seen a handful of times. The chain links TRBV7-2 to TRBJ2-6, with D unclear. The length of the CDR3 is 16 residues. With 1 base removed from V and 0 bases from J, the gap between germline ends came to 7 bases. Per germline, CDR1 SGHTA and CDR2 FQGNSA. DNA of the CDR3: TGTGCCAGCAGCTTAGATTCCTTCTCTGGGGCCAACGTCCTGACTTTC. Amino acids: CASSLDSFSGANVLTF.

This chain links TRBV11-3 with TRBJ1-5; no firm D call. The CDR3 spans 20 residues. Looked up from germline, CDR1 is SGHNT and CDR2 is YENEEA. V lost 0 bases, J lost 2 bases, and 23 bases lay in between. Here the CDR3 reads CASSLDQVRQASRRNQPQHF. CDR3 DNA sequence: TGTGCCAGCAGCTTAGATCAGGTCCGCCAGGCTTCCCGACGCAATCAGCCCCAGCATTTT.

In this sample, this clonotype turned up many times. The rearrangement links TRBV20-1 to TRBJ2-7; D perhaps matches TRBD2 (7 bases). The CDR3 runs to 12 residues. Looked up from germline, CDR1 is DFQATT and CDR2 is SNEGSKA (reference sequence). Trimming removed 5 bases from V and 8 bases from J, with 16 bases in between. CDR3 protein: CSARAGARKQYF. In nucleotides, the CDR3 is TGCAGTGCTCGGGCGGGGGCCCGAAAGCAGTACTTC.

This clonotype appeared a few times. V is TRBV20-1 and J is TRBJ2-3, with 7 bases matching TRBD2. From germline, CDR1 is DFQATT and CDR2 SNEGSKA (reference sequence). This CDR3 region has 15 residues. V lost 0 bases and J lost 1; bases outside the gene matches: 4. Here the CDR3 DNA reads TGCAGTGCTAGAGATGGGGCGGGGGGCACAGATACGCAGTATTTT. Its translation: CSARDGAGGTDTQYF.

This clonotype was observed a handful of times. V and J are TRBV6-5 and TRBJ2-1; no definite D call. CDR3 length: 13 residues. Trimming removed 0 bases from V and 4 bases from J, with 4 bases in between. Germline-derived CDR1 and CDR2 are MNHEY and SVGAGI. Here the CDR3 DNA reads TGTGCCAGCAGTTACTCGGGGTACAATGAGCAGTTCTTC. Amino acid sequence: CASSYSGYNEQFF.

The chain has TRBV4-2 and TRBJ1-1; 7 positions match TRBD1. CDR1 LGHNA and CDR2 YNFKEQ come from the germline V gene. CDR3 length: 16 amino acids. V shed 1 base, J shed 3 bases, and the junction held 8 bases outside the gene matches. The CDR3 DNA is TGTGCCAGCAGCCAAGTTCGACAGGGCGGGGACACTGAAGCTTTCTTT. Translating it yields CASSQVRQGGDTEAFF.

This clonotype was counted only a few times. The chain couples TRBV20-1 to TRBJ2-1; D gene unclear. CDR1 is DFQATT and CDR2 is SNEGSKA in the germline V gene (reference sequence). Trimming removed 2 bases at V and 7 bases at J, with 9 bases between. CDR3 length equals 12 residues. The CDR3 is CSARSFRNEQFF. DNA for the CDR3: TGCAGTGCTAGATCGTTTCGGAATGAGCAGTTCTTC.

This clonotype was seen ten or more times. This sequence joins TRBV4-3 and TRBJ2-7; D unresolved. Germline values: CDR1 LGHNA, CDR2 YSLEER. V was trimmed by 0 bases and J by 2 bases, leaving 11 bases between them. The CDR3 has 15 amino acids. As DNA, the CDR3 is TGCGCCAGCAGCCAAGAATTACTCCCGGCCTACGAGCAGTACTTC. It translates to CASSQELLPAYEQYF.

The chain is built from TRBV5-1 and TRBJ1-1, with D hard to call. CDR3 size: 13 residues. The ends were cut back, 5 bases at V and 0 bases at J, with 8 bases in the middle. The V gene's germline CDR1 is SGHRS and CDR2 YFSETQ. CDR3 amino acids: CASRREVNTEAFF. The CDR3 region has the DNA TGCGCCAGCAGGCGTGAAGTGAACACTGAAGCTTTCTTT.

This clonotype was recorded a few times. DNA of the CDR3: TGTGCCAGCAGCTTAGGGCGTAGGACAGGGGCTAATCAGCCCCAGCATTTT. Its protein is CASSLGRRTGANQPQHF. This chain joins TRBV7-8 and TRBJ1-5, with 9 nucleotides matching TRBD1. The germline gives CDR1 SGHVS, CDR2 FQNEAQ. The CDR3 consists of 17 residues. V shed 1 base and J 4 bases; nucleotides not matched to a gene: 8.

This clonotype was detected many times. The CDR3 region has the DNA TGTGCCAGCTCACCGCCGGGAGCCTCCTACGAGCAGTACTTC. Translating it yields CASSPPGASYEQYF. J is TRBJ2-7 and V is TRBV18; possibly TRBD2 for D (6 bases). CDR3 size: 14 residues. The germline V and J ends were trimmed by 3 bases and 0 bases, with 9 bases remaining between them. CDR1 KGHSH and CDR2 LQKENI come from the germline V gene.

This clonotype was counted between two and nine times. This chain uses TRBV3-1 with TRBJ1-1, with D possibly matching TRBD1 (6 bases). This CDR3 has 14 residues. Trimming cost V 7 bases and J 3 bases, with 15 bases left between them. CDR1 and CDR2 (germline): LGHDT, YNNKEL (reference sequence). The CDR3 here is CASNHQGIHTEAFF. The DNA for the CDR3 is TGTGCCAGCAACCATCAGGGGATTCACACTGAAGCTTTCTTT. Combining the CDR3 with reference TRBV3-1 and TRBJ1-1 gives the whole variable domain DTAVSQTPKYLVTQMGNDKSIKCEQNLGHDTMYWYKQDSKKFLKIMFSYNNKELIINETVPNRFSPKSPDKAHLNLHINSLELGDSAVYFCASNHQGIHTEAFFGQGTRLTVV.

This clonotype was counted a few times. The chain employs TRBV12-3 or TRBV12-4 and TRBJ1-5; D remains unclear. The CDR3 covers 14 residues. The V and J ends lost 2 bases and 6 bases respectively, with 11 bases between them. CDR3 residues: CASSLSSARQPQHF. CDR3 sequence (DNA): TGTGCCAGCAGTTTATCCTCCGCACGTCAGCCCCAGCATTTT.

This clonotype was seen at least ten times. V usage is TRBV4-3 and J usage is TRBJ1-5, with 10 bases matching TRBD1. The germline gives CDR1 LGHNA, CDR2 YSLEER. The CDR3 loop spans 16 amino acids. J lost 6 bases, V lost 0 bases, and 5 bases had no gene match. CDR3 sequence: CASSQDAGQGGQPQHF. In DNA form, the CDR3 reads TGCGCCAGCAGCCAAGATGCCGGACAGGGGGGTCAGCCCCAGCATTTT.

This clonotype was seen a handful of times. The V and J genes are TRBV29-1 and TRBJ2-7; D unresolved. This CDR3 comprises 11 residues. Germline V gene lookup returns CDR1 SQVTM and CDR2 ANQGSEA. Between the trimmed V and J ends, which lost 4 bases and 3 bases, there was a span of 7 bases. The CDR3 DNA reads as TGCAGCGTTGCGACATACTACGAGCAGTACTTC. Protein product: CSVATYYEQYF.

V and J are TRBV6-6 and TRBJ1-5; 7 bases fit TRBD1. V trimming: 2 bases; J trimming: 5 bases; junction bases outside the gene matches: 9. CDR1 and CDR2 (germline): MNHNY, SVGAGI (reference sequence). This CDR3 contains 16 residues. CDR3 region: CASSYKTGISDQPQHF. DNA for the CDR3: TGTGCCAGCAGTTACAAGACAGGGATAAGCGATCAGCCCCAGCATTTT.

The chain recombines TRBV28 with TRBJ2-1, with 10 bases aligning to TRBD1. The CDR3 length is 16 residues. Trimming cost V 4 bases and J 9 bases; bases outside gene matches: 12. Germline CDR1 MDHEN, CDR2 SYDVKM. Written as DNA, the CDR3 is TGTGCCAGCAGTTACGGCGACAGGGGGCATTTATCTGAGCAGTTCTTC. This translates into CASSYGDRGHLSEQFF.

The chain is built from TRBV14 and TRBJ1-1, with TRBD1 identical over 8 bases. This CDR3 spans 16 amino acids. Per the germline V gene, CDR1 is SGHDN and CDR2 is FVKESK. V was clipped by 5 bases and J by 1 base; unmatched bases: 9. CDR3 DNA sequence: TGTGCCAGCAGCTACGGACAGGGACTCCCGAACACTGAAGCTTTCTTT. Protein product: CASSYGQGLPNTEAFF.

The CDR3 coding sequence is TGCAGTGCTAGAAGCCCGAGAGGACTAGCGGGAGGTCTCGGGCAGTTCTTC. Translating gives CSARSPRGLAGGLGQFF. The chain has TRBV20-1 and TRBJ2-1, with TRBD2 identical over 14 bases. V lost 2 bases and J lost 12; bases outside the gene matches: 15. The CDR3 extends over 17 amino acids. CDR1 and CDR2 from the germline V gene are DFQATT and SNEGSKA (reference sequence).

At least ten counts were recorded for this clonotype. This chain uses TRBV14 with TRBJ2-5; maybe TRBD2 (6 bases). The CDR3 has 19 residues. With 1 base removed from V and 1 base from J, the gap between germline ends came to 22 bases. Looked up from germline, CDR1 is SGHDN and CDR2 is FVKESK. The CDR3 nucleotides read TGTGCCAGCAGCCAAGCGGGGGAAGCGACCCTTCCTTTCCAAGAGACCCAGTACTTC. It encodes CASSQAGEATLPFQETQYF.

V usage is TRBV6-2 or TRBV6-3 and J usage is TRBJ2-5; 7 bases line up with TRBD1. V was pared by 2 bases and J by 6 bases, with 3 bases of the junction left unmatched. The CDR3 loop spans 13 amino acids. The germline V gene encodes CDR1 MNHEY and CDR2 SVGEGT. The CDR3 nucleotides read TGTGCCAGCAGTTACACGGGACAGCAGACCCAGTACTTC. This encodes CASSYTGQQTQYF.

The rearrangement uses TRBV27 and TRBJ1-5; D is unclear. Germline V gene data show CDR1 as MNHEY and CDR2 as SMNVEV (reference sequence). The CDR3 is 12 residues long. Between the trimmed V and J ends, which lost 8 bases and 5 bases, there was a span of 10 bases. Here the CDR3 DNA reads TGTGCCAGCGAGTGCGAGGATCAGCCCCAGCATTTT. Translating gives CASECEDQPQHF.

V usage is TRBV4-3 and J usage is TRBJ2-4; D ambiguous. CDR1 is LGHNA, CDR2 YSLEER, per germline. V lost 1 base and J 0 bases, leaving 10 bases between the germline ends. The length of the CDR3 is 16 residues. CDR3 DNA sequence: TGCGCCAGCAGCCAAGTGGCCTTACTAGCCAAAAACATTCAGTACTTC. This translates into CASSQVALLAKNIQYF.

This clonotype was observed many times. The J gene is TRBJ2-1, the V gene TRBV7-6; D remains unclear. V lost 5 bases to trimming and J lost 6 bases, with 23 bases between them. This CDR3 is 17 amino acids long. Germline V lookup: CDR1 SGHVS, CDR2 FNYEAQ. CDR3 protein: CASSPPLSWEDSNEQFF. CDR3 coding DNA: TGTGCCAGCAGCCCCCCCCTAAGCTGGGAAGACTCCAATGAGCAGTTCTTC.

This sequence joins TRBV19 and TRBJ2-5, with TRBD2 matching 8 bases. With V trimmed by 5 bases and J by 0 bases, 2 bases remained unmatched. This CDR3 spans 14 amino acids. The germline V gene has CDR1 LNHDA and CDR2 SQIVND (reference sequence). CDR3 in DNA: TGTGCCAGTAGTGGACTAGCCAACCAAGAGACCCAGTACTTC. This sequence encodes CASSGLANQETQYF.